This T cell receptor beta chain was identified during a study of CD8 T cells in Susac syndrome. This CDR3 contains 16 residues. From germline, CDR1 is MNHEY and CDR2 SVGAGI. Trimming at V came to 0 bases and at J to 3 bases, leaving 7 bases not matched to a gene. General study results and limits: The study admitted that it had a relatively small number of individuals in its TCR sequencing and HLA analysis.

An input of about 0.45 to 1 ug of RNA was subjected to reverse transcription using random hexamers. TCR beta CDR3 was amplified by immunoSEQ multiplex PCR. This amplification extended across 54 Vbeta and 13 Jbeta segments. TCRdb ran MiXCR on the immunoSEQ multiplex PCR reads and lists one entry per CDR3 protein. This table has about 300,000 distinct CDR3 sequences, approximately 89% appearing once. Relapsing-remitting disease, either stable or active, was present in the treatment-naive patients who were the multiple sclerosis controls. Negative isolation yielded CD8+ and CD4+ T cells; FACS enriched TEMRA cells. Details on this clonotype: Antigen: not known.

Sequences were obtained from CD8+ T cells from PBMCs. The rearrangement uses TRBV6-5 and TRBJ2-5; 7 bases fit TRBD2. The sequence was collected from a human donor with multiple sclerosis. The CDR3 sequence: CASSYSMGLQEETQYF. In nucleotides, the CDR3 is TGTGCCAGCAGTTACTCGATGGGACTACAAGAAGAGACCCAGTACTTC.